This is a list of T cell receptor beta chains from one sample in a study of cytomegalovirus exposure and HLA in healthy donors. Libraries were prepared by immunoSEQ multiplex PCR; TCRdb keeps only in-frame clonotypes and omits some of them. Among over 85,000 clones, approximately 80% were seen once, and the ten largest hold over 3%. Sequenced sample: PBMCs. The receptors stem from a middle-aged man in good health and CMV-seronegative. The CDR3 runs from the conserved cysteine through the conserved F or W. Each record gives: J gene, V gene, D gene, clone size, CDR3 protein, CDR3 DNA. The D gene is left open where the match is weak. Rows may omit the clone size; those that give it use once, few, many or a size class.

TRBJ1-4,TRBV18,NA,NA,CASSPGRATNEKLFF,TGTGCCAGCTCACCGGGGCGCGCAACTAATGAAAAACTGTTTTTT
TRBJ1-2,TRBV28,TRBD1,NA,CASSLEGQGICGYTF,TGTGCCAGCAGTTTAGAGGGACAGGGTATCTGTGGCTACACCTTC
TRBJ2-3,TRBV28,TRBD1,NA,CASSLLVPGQGLDTQYF,TGTGCCAGCAGTCTCCTAGTCCCGGGACAGGGATTGGATACGCAGTATTTT
TRBJ2-5,TRBV18,NA,once,CASSPQQQETQYF,TGTGCCAGCTCACCACAACAGCAAGAGACCCAGTACTTC
TRBJ1-1,TRBV28,NA,few,CASSPARGLGTEAFF,TGTGCCAGCAGTCCCGCTAGGGGGTTGGGCACTGAAGCTTTCTTT
TRBJ2-1,TRBV5-1,NA,NA,CASSSTTDSYNEQFF,TGCGCCAGCAGCTCAACAACGGACAGCTACAATGAGCAGTTCTTC
TRBJ1-2,TRBV15,NA,NA,CATSRDSVGYTF,TGTGCCACCAGCAGAGACTCCGTTGGCTACACCTTC
TRBJ2-7,TRBV14,TRBD2,NA,CASSQELAGGPEQYF,TGTGCCAGCAGCCAAGAACTAGCGGGAGGGCCCGAGCAGTACTTC
TRBJ2-7,TRBV10-2,NA,NA,CASKDSFTYEQYF,TGCGCCAGCAAGGACAGTTTTACCTACGAGCAGTACTTC
TRBJ1-4,TRBV28,TRBD1,NA,CASSAGTARGEKLFF,TGTGCCAGCAGTGCTGGGACAGCGAGGGGGGAAAAACTGTTTTTT
TRBJ2-7,TRBV10-3,TRBD1,few,CAISEGGQGGHEQYF,TGTGCCATCAGTGAAGGGGGACAGGGGGGGCACGAGCAGTACTTC
TRBJ2-7,TRBV27,TRBD1,NA,CASSYSHRDRSSYEQYF,TGTGCCAGCAGTTATAGTCACCGGGACAGGAGTTCCTACGAGCAGTACTTC
TRBJ2-1,TRBV7-9,TRBD2,NA,CASSSGGWGSHNEQFF,TGTGCCAGCAGCTCCGGGGGGTGGGGTAGCCACAATGAGCAGTTCTTC
TRBJ2-2,TRBV10-3,NA,few,CAISSTVTGELFF,TGTGCCATCAGCTCGACAGTCACCGGGGAGCTGTTTTTT
TRBJ2-7,TRBV15,NA,NA,CATSRDSAGTYEQYF,TGTGCCACCAGCAGAGACTCCGCAGGCACCTACGAGCAGTACTTC
TRBJ1-1,TRBV19,NA,NA,CASNRFYSGAQDTEAFF,TGTGCCAGTAATAGGTTCTACAGCGGGGCACAGGACACTGAAGCTTTCTTT
TRBJ2-7,TRBV10-3,NA,once,CAISESVQGYEQYF,TGTGCCATCAGTGAGTCAGTACAGGGCTACGAGCAGTACTTC
TRBJ1-1,TRBV5-4,TRBD1,few,CASSSQGVGTEAFF,TGTGCCAGCAGCTCACAGGGGGTAGGCACTGAAGCTTTCTTT
TRBJ2-3,TRBV5-1,NA,NA,CASSSGERTDTQYF,TGCGCCAGCAGCTCCGGGGAGAGAACAGATACGCAGTATTTT
TRBJ2-1,TRBV5-1,NA,NA,CASSAGAGSSYNEQFF,TGCGCCAGCAGCGCGGGGGCGGGTAGCTCCTACAATGAGCAGTTCTTC
TRBJ2-1,TRBV19,NA,few,CASSIWAINEQFF,TGTGCCAGTAGTATCTGGGCCATCAATGAGCAGTTCTTC
TRBJ2-7,TRBV4-2,TRBD2,NA,CASSQGLGLAYEQYF,TGTGCCAGCAGCCAAGGCCTCGGACTAGCCTACGAGCAGTACTTC
TRBJ1-5,TRBV19,NA,NA,CASSMRFDSINQPQHF,TGTGCCAGTAGTATGAGATTTGACTCCATCAATCAGCCCCAGCATTTT
TRBJ2-2,TRBV11-3,NA,NA,CASSLYRNTGELFF,TGTGCCAGCAGCTTATACAGGAACACCGGGGAGCTGTTTTTT
TRBJ2-7,TRBV6-1,NA,few,CASTRTGMVEQYF,TGTGCCAGCACGCGAACAGGGATGGTCGAGCAGTACTTC
TRBJ2-7,TRBV5-1,TRBD1,NA,CASSLQGPYEQYF,TGCGCCAGCAGTCTACAGGGGCCCTACGAGCAGTACTTC
TRBJ2-1,TRBV5-8,NA,NA,CASSLRQSYNNEQFF,TGTGCCAGCAGCTTGAGACAGAGCTATAACAATGAGCAGTTCTTC
TRBJ1-3,TRBV7-9,NA,NA,CASSQDASGNTIYF,TGTGCCAGCAGCCAGGATGCGTCTGGAAACACCATATATTTT
TRBJ2-5,TRBV7-2,NA,NA,CASGETQYF,TGTGCCAGCGGCGAGACCCAGTACTTC
TRBJ1-5,TRBV5-4,NA,NA,CASSTGGNSNQPQHF,TGTGCCAGCAGCACTGGGGGGAATAGCAATCAGCCCCAGCATTTT
TRBJ2-1,TRBV9,NA,NA,CASSVVPGGALSSYNEQFF,TGTGCCAGCAGCGTAGTCCCAGGAGGGGCCCTTAGCTCCTACAATGAGCAGTTCTTC
TRBJ1-1,TRBV5-4,TRBD1,NA,CASSPYSRDRGGTEAFF,TGTGCCAGCAGCCCATATTCTCGGGACAGGGGGGGCACTGAAGCTTTCTTT
TRBJ1-2,TRBV28,TRBD1,NA,CASSSRGLYGYTF,TGTGCCAGCAGTTCGAGGGGGCTCTATGGCTACACCTTC
TRBJ2-5,TRBV28,NA,NA,CASSATGTRGRETQYF,TGTGCCAGCAGTGCCACTGGGACTCGGGGACGAGAGACCCAGTACTTC
TRBJ1-2,TRBV18,NA,NA,CASSPGQGDGYTF,TGTGCCAGCTCACCTGGGCAGGGCGATGGCTACACCTTC
TRBJ2-4,TRBV4-1,NA,NA,CASSQAEVALAKNIQYF,TGCGCCAGCAGCCAAGCCGAAGTGGCTCTAGCCAAAAACATTCAGTACTTC
TRBJ1-5,TRBV10-3,NA,NA,CAISDSRQPQHF,TGTGCCATCAGTGACTCTCGTCAGCCCCAGCATTTT
TRBJ2-5,TRBV6-1,TRBD1,NA,CASSTGQAAETQYF,TGTGCCAGCAGCACGGGACAGGCTGCAGAGACCCAGTACTTC
TRBJ1-2,TRBV12-5,NA,NA,CASGLVPQGGYTF,TGTGCTAGTGGTTTGGTTCCTCAGGGTGGCTACACCTTC
TRBJ2-3,TRBV5-4,TRBD1,NA,CASSFRQGPTDTQYF,TGTGCCAGCAGCTTTCGACAGGGACCCACGGATACGCAGTATTTT